Reported below is one TCR beta chain. Its antigen is undetermined. These data come from a study of cytomegalovirus exposure and HLA in healthy donors. Broader study findings: After further analysis at a later stage, around 17,000 TCR beta sequences were associated with HLA alleles at 0.05 false discovery rate. There were some V segments, including TRBV6-2 and TRBV6-3, excluded as indistinguishable. Donors belonging to an Asian-associated ancestry cluster reportedly showed fewer N-insertions in productive TCRs than the approximately 670-donor mean, according to what a later analysis found.

The CDR3 length is 13 residues. Germline V CDR1 and CDR2: MDHEN, SYDVKM. Deletions cut 2 bases from V and 3 bases from J, with 8 bases between. Primers: 60 Vbeta forward and 13 Jbeta reverse. Profiling relied on immunoSEQ multiplex PCR, and the TCRdb table lists in-frame clones only, not all of them. This table has under 130,000 clones, 76% appearing once. The J gene is TRBJ2-7, the V gene TRBV28; D gene uncertain. The sequence was collected from a woman in her late teens or twenties in good health and CMV-seropositive. Sequencing was done on a sample of PBMCs. This CDR3 reads CASSLDAVYEQYF. The DNA of the CDR3 is TGTGCCAGCAGTTTAGACGCGGTCTACGAGCAGTACTTC.